One sample yielded the 9 T cell receptor beta chains listed below, sequenced in a study of regulatory T cells in long-lasting Graves disease. Time point meaning: newly diagnosed GD, antithyroid drugs for less than 3 months. Extracted PBMC RNA gave rise to the TCR library. In building TCR beta libraries, iRepertoire HTBI primers were used together with Arm-PCR of CDR3 regions. TCRdb independently ran MiXCR on the multiplex PCR reads; one entry per CDR3 protein. The sample has 550,000 or so distinct CDR3 sequences; 12% are singletons. These data are also associated with another study on T cells in Graves' hyperthyroidism and ophthalmopathy.

The sample in question was peripheral blood mononuclear cells (PBMCs), obtained at new diagnosis, from a patient treated with antithyroid drugs. These receptors originate from a woman in her 30s with Graves disease.

This clonotype was recorded many times. The CDR3 sequence: CASSFKGRRNTEAFF. The CDR3 DNA reads as TGTGCCAGTAGCTTCAAGGGCAGACGGAACACTGAAGCTTTCTTT. This chain links TRBV19 with TRBJ1-1; D gene uncertain. CDR1 is LNHDA and CDR2 is SQIVND in the germline V gene (reference sequence). The V gene lost 6 bases and the J gene lost 1 base, with 15 bases spanning the gap. The CDR3 is 15 amino acids. Full variable domain (rest looked up from reference TRBV19 and TRBJ1-1): DGGITQSPKYLFRKEGQNVTLSCEQNLNHDAMYWYRQDPGQGLRLIYYSQIVNDFQKGDIAEGYSVSREKKESFPLTVTSAQKNPTAFYLCASSFKGRRNTEAFFGQGTRLTVV.

At least ten counts were recorded for this clonotype. The chain joins TRBV29-1 to TRBJ2-1; D is perhaps TRBD1 or TRBD2 (6 bases each). Deletions cut 6 bases from V and 6 bases from J, with 18 bases between. Germline V CDR1 and CDR2: SQVTM, ANQGSEA. The length of the CDR3 is 14 residues. The CDR3 sequence: CSVRGQVDTNEQFF. The CDR3 DNA follows: TGCAGCGTCCGGGGGCAGGTAGATACCAATGAGCAGTTCTTC.

In its sample, this clonotype was seen many times. The rearrangement links TRBV5-1 to TRBJ2-3, with D perhaps being TRBD1 or TRBD2 (5 bases each). V was pared by 7 bases and J by 1 base, with 10 bases between. There are 13 residues in the CDR3. Germline assignment: CDR1 SGHRS and CDR2 YFSETQ. This CDR3 reads CASGGEGTDTQYF. The CDR3 coding sequence is TGCGCCAGCGGGGGAGAGGGCACAGATACGCAGTATTTT.

This clonotype was observed a few times. V usage is TRBV25-1 and J usage is TRBJ1-2; D gene unclear. Germline V gives CDR1 MGHDK, CDR2 SYGVNS. The CDR3 loop spans 12 amino acids. V lost 8 bases and J lost 5, with 12 bases in between. The DNA for the CDR3 is TGTGCCAGCGGTCAAGGGCGGTATGGCTACACCTTC. It encodes CASGQGRYGYTF.

The chain links TRBV10-3 to TRBJ2-2; either TRBD1 or TRBD2 may supply D (5 bases each). The CDR3 has 18 amino acids. CDR1 ENHRY and CDR2 SYGVKD come from the germline V gene. Trimming cost V 2 bases and J 0 bases, with 16 bases left between them. The CDR3 loop reads CAISENVLVGANTGELFF. The CDR3 coding sequence is TGTGCCATCAGTGAGAATGTCTTAGTGGGGGCGAACACCGGGGAGCTGTTTTTT.

This rearrangement joins TRBV3-1 to TRBJ2-7; TRBD1 matches 7 bases. The ends lost 0 bases at V and 3 bases at J; junction bases unmatched: 2. There are 14 residues in the CDR3. Germline values: CDR1 LGHDT, CDR2 YNNKEL (reference sequence). CDR3 nucleotides: TGTGCCAGCAGCCAAGATCCAGGGGGCTACGAGCAGTACTTC. As protein: CASSQDPGGYEQYF.

This clonotype has at least ten counts. CDR3 in DNA: TGTGCCAGCAGACCCGCCCCCGTAGTTGCGGGGCCCCAGCATTTT. Translating gives CASRPAPVVAGPQHF. V is TRBV28 and J is TRBJ1-5, with D unresolved. Per germline, CDR1 MDHEN and CDR2 SYDVKM. V dropped 6 bases and J dropped 9 bases, with 21 bases sitting between them. The CDR3 has 15 residues.

A note on this clonotype: Being one base from a much bigger clone, this may be a read error. The conserved closing phenylalanine or tryptophan is absent in this CDR3, likely reflecting a read error. This chain links TRBV28 with TRBJ1-2, with D hard to call. V was pared by 3 bases and J by 4 bases, with 9 bases between. This CDR3 is 13 amino acids long. Germline assignment: CDR1 MDHEN and CDR2 SYDVKM. CDR3 region: CASSLGSGYGYTS. In DNA, the CDR3 is TGTGCCAGCAGTTTGGGCTCAGGCTATGGCTACACCTCC.

This clonotype was recorded at least ten times. The chain uses TRBV6-1 and TRBJ2-2, with D maybe TRBD2 (7 bases). This CDR3 has 16 amino acids. The ends were cut back, 6 bases at V and 7 bases at J, with 21 bases in the middle. Looked up from germline, CDR1 is MNHNS and CDR2 is SASEGT. In DNA, the CDR3 is TGTGCCAGCAGGCGGGAGTGGGGGCGTGATGACGGGGAGCTGTTTTTT. It specifies CASRREWGRDDGELFF.